Ten or more counts support the clone carrying this T cell receptor beta chain. No conserved phenylalanine or tryptophan is present at the end of the CDR3, so a read error is the likely explanation. Nobody among the patients had been given any treatment before thyroid surgery. The sample belongs to a study of metastatic and nonmetastatic thyroid tumors. MiXCR was used by TCRdb to re-call the PCR reads. The repertoire holds around 40,000 clones, with approximately 13% as singletons. The material sequenced was blood. The source is a female donor with papillary thyroid cancer or a benign thyroid nodule (not recorded which). Some clones in this sample may be carry-over from other donors' samples.

The CDR3, as DNA: TGTGCCAGCAGCCCTCCGGGAAGATCCTACGAGCAGTACTCC. Encoded protein: CASSPPGRSYEQYS. The chain recombines TRBV11-3 with TRBJ2-7, with a possible D match to TRBD2 (5 bases). Trimming took 5 bases from V and 1 from J, leaving 12 bases between them. The CDR3 is 14 residues long. Germline V lookup: CDR1 SGHNT, CDR2 YENEEA.